This TCR beta chain came from a study of T-cell reconstitution after alpha-beta-depleted transplantation in children. From germline, CDR1 is LNHDA and CDR2 SQIVND (reference sequence). V shed 9 bases and J 0 bases; nucleotides not matched to a gene: 5. The CDR3 sequence is 14 residues long. The TCRbeta library incorporated unique molecular identifiers. TCRdb reanalysed the PCR reads using MiXCR and keeps one entry per CDR3 protein. The sample contains around 100,000 distinct CDR3 sequences, 10% of which appear only once. This clonotype was recorded at least ten times. The source material was PBMCs, sampled before TCRalphabeta/CD19-depleted stem cell transplant. The sequence was collected from a boy aged 2 to 10 with acute lymphoblastic leukemia, due to receive a stem cell transplant. The rearrangement joins TRBV19 to TRBJ1-5; 7 nucleotides align to TRBD1. CDR3 loop: CASRDRLSNQPQHF. The CDR3 DNA follows: TGTGCCAGCCGGGACAGACTTAGCAATCAGCCCCAGCATTTT.